This TCR beta chain was recovered during a study of blood T cell repertoires in COVID-19. Study context: In each case, the material was cDNA or gDNA derived from T cells, B-cell-depleted T cells, or PBMCs.

The V end was cut by 3 bases, the J end by 4 bases, with 12 bases between. The V gene's germline CDR1 is SGDLS and CDR2 YYNGEE. The CDR3 sequence is 14 residues long. Per the original data handling: Amplification from reference gene primers served as the basis for estimated nucleated cell counts. Generated by immunoSEQ multiplex PCR, the TCRdb table keeps only in-frame clones and is missing some. V, J and clone size are those of that table, while D and trimming were read from the DNA. Among 450,000 or so clones listed, 80% to 90% were seen once. This clonotype was obtained from a man between 18 and 35 years old with COVID-19, enrolled during active disease. The rearrangement joins TRBV9 to TRBJ2-3, with TRBD1 as a possible D gene (5 bases). The sample was peripheral blood. CDR3: CASSAQGVADTQYF. The CDR3, as DNA: TGTGCCAGCAGCGCCCAAGGGGTAGCAGATACGCAGTATTTT.